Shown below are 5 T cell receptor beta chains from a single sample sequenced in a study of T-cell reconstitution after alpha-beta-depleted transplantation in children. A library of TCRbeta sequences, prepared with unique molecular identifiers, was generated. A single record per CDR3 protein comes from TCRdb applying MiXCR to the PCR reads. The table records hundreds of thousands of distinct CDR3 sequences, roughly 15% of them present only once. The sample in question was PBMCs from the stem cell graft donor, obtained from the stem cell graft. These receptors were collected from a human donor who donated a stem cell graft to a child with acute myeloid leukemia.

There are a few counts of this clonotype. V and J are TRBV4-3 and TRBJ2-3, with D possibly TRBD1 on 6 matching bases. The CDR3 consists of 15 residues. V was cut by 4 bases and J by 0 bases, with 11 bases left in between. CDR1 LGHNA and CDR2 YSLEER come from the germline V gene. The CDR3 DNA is TGCGCCAGCAGCCGCCAGGGGATTAGCACAGATACGCAGTATTTT. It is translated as CASSRQGISTDTQYF.

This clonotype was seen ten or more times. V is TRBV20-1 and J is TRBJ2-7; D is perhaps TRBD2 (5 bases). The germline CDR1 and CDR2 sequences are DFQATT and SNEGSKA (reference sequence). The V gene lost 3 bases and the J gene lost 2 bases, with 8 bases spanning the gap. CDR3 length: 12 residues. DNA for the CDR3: TGCAGTGCTAGGGGGAGACCCTACGAGCAGTACGTC. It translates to CSARGRPYEQYV.

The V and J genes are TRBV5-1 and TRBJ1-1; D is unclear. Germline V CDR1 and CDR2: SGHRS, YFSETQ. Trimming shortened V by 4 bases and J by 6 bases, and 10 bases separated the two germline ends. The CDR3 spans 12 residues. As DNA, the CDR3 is TGCGCCAGCAGCATCGACAATTCTGAAGCTTTCTTT. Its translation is CASSIDNSEAFF. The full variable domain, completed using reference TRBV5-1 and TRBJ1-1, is KAGVTQTPRYLIKTRGQQVTLSCSPISGHRSVSWYQQTPGQGLQFLFEYFSETQRNKGNFPGRFSGRQFSNSRSEMNVSTLELGDSALYLCASSIDNSEAFFGQGTRLTVV.

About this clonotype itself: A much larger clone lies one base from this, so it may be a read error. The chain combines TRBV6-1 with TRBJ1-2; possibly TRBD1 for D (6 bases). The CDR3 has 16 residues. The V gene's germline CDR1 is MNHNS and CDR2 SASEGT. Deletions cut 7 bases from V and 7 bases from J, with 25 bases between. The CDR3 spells CASTSPRGAGDFGYTF. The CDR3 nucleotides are TGTGCCAGCACATCTCCGAGGGGGGCGGGTGACTTTGGCTACACCTTC.

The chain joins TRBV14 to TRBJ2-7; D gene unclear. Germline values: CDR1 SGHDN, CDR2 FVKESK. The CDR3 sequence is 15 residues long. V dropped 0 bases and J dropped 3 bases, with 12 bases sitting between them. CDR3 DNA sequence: TGTGCCAGCAGCCAAGAGGTGGTATCAGGCTACGAGCAGTACTTC. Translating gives CASSQEVVSGYEQYF.